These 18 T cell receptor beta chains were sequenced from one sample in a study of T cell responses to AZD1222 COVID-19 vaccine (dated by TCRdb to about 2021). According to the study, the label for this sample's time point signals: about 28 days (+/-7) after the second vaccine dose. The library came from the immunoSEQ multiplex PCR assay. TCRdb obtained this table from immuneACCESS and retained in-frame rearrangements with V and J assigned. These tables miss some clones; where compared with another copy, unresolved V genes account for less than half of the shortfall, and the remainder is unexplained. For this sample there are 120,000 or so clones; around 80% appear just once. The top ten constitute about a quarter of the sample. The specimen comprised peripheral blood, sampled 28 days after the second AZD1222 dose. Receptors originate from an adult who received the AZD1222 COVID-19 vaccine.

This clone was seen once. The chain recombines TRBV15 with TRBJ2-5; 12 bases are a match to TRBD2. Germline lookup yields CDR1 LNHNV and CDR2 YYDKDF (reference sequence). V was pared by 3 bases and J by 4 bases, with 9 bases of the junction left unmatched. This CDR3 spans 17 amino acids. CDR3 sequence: CATSRSGLAGLSETQYF. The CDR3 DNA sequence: TGTGCCACCAGCAGGTCCGGACTAGCGGGGTTGTCAGAGACCCAGTACTTC.

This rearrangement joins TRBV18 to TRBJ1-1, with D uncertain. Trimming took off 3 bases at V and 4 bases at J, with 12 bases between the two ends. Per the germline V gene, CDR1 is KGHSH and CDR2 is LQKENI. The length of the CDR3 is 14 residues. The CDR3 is CASSPALGVTEAFF. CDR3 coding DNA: TGTGCCAGCTCACCTGCTCTTGGGGTCACTGAAGCTTTCTTT. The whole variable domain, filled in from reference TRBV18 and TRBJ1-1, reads NAGVMQNPRHLVRRRGQEARLRCSPMKGHSHVYWYRQLPEEGLKFMVYLQKENIIDESGMPKERFSAEFPKEGPSILRIQQVVRGDSAAYFCASSPALGVTEAFFGQGTRLTVV.

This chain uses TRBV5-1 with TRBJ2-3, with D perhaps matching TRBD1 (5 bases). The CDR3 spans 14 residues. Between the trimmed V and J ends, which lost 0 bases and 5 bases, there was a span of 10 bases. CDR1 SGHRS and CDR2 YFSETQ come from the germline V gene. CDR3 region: CASSLELDRDTQYF. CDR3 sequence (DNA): TGCGCCAGCAGCTTGGAGCTAGACAGAGATACGCAGTATTTT.

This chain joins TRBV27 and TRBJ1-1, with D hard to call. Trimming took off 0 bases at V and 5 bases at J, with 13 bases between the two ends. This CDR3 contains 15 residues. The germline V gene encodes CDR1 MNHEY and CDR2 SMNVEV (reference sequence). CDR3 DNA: TGTGCCAGCAGTTTATCATCCTCTACTTCGACTGAAGCTTTCTTT. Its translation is CASSLSSSTSTEAFF.

This CDR3 is CASSSPRQGKQGVYTF. The CDR3 DNA follows: TGTGCCAGCAGTTCTCCCCGACAGGGGAAGCAAGGTGTCTACACCTTC. The chain has TRBV6-2 or TRBV6-3 and TRBJ1-2, with 8 bases lining up with TRBD1. Germline V lookup: CDR1 MNHEY, CDR2 SVGEGT. This CDR3 region has 16 residues. V was clipped by 4 bases and J by 10 bases; unmatched bases: 17.

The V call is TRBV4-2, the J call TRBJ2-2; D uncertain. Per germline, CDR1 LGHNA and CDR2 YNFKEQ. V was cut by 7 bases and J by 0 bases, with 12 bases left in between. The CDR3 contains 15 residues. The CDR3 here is CASNPSATNTGELFF. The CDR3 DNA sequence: TGTGCCAGCAACCCCTCGGCCACGAACACCGGGGAGCTGTTTTTT.

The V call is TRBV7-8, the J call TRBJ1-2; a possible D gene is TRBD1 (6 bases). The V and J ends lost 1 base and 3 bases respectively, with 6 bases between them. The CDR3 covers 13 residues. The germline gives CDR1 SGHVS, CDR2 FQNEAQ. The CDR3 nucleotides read TGTGCCAGCAGCTTAGACAGGGACTATGGCTACACCTTC. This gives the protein CASSLDRDYGYTF.

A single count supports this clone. The CDR3 loop is CATSDSGRGDTQYF. Here the CDR3 DNA reads TGTGCCACCAGTGATTCGGGACGGGGAGATACGCAGTATTTT. This chain connects TRBV24-1 to TRBJ2-3; the D call may be TRBD1 or TRBD2 (5 bases each). Trimming cost V 2 bases and J 5 bases, with 10 bases left between them. Looked up from germline, CDR1 is KGHDR and CDR2 is SFDVKD. The CDR3 spans 14 residues.

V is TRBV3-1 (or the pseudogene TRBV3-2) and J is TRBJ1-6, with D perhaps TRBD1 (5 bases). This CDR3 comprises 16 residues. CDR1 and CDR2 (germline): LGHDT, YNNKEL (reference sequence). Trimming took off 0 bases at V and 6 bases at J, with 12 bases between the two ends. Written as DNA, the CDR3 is TGTGCCAGCAGCCAAGACGGGACGGGGAGTAATTCACCCCTCCACTTT. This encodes CASSQDGTGSNSPLHF.

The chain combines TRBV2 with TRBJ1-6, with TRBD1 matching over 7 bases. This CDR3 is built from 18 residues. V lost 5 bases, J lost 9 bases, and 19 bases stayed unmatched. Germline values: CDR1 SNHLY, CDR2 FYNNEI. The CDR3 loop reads CASSIDRDPHETSSPLHF. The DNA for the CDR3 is TGTGCCAGCAGTATTGACAGGGACCCCCACGAAACTTCTTCACCCCTCCACTTT.

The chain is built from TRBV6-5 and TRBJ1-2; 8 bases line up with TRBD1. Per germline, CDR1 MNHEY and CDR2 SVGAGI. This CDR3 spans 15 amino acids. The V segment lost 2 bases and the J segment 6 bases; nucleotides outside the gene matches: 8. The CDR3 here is CASSYLTGAEDGYTF. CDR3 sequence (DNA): TGTGCCAGCAGTTACCTGACAGGGGCTGAGGATGGCTACACCTTC.

DNA for the CDR3: TGTGCCGCTAATAGGGTCAGGCCACCTCACTCTGGGGCCAACGTCCTGACTTTC. Translation: CAANRVRPPHSGANVLTF. The chain links TRBV19 to TRBJ2-6; D gene uncertain. Germline V gene lookup returns CDR1 LNHDA and CDR2 SQIVND (reference sequence). Trimming shortened V by 11 bases and J by 0 bases, and 23 bases separated the two germline ends. The CDR3 spans 18 residues.

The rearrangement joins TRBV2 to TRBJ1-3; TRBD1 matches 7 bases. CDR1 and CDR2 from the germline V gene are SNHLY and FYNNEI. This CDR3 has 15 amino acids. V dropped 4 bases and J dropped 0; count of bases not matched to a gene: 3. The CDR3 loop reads CASSGRQGSGNTIYF. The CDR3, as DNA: TGTGCCAGCAGTGGCCGACAGGGCTCTGGAAACACCATATATTTT.

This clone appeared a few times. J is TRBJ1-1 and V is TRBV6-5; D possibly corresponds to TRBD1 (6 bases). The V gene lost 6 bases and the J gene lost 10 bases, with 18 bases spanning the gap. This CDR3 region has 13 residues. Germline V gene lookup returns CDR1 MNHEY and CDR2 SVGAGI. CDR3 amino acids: CASSISGGRGAFF. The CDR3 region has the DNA TGTGCCAGCAGCATCTCCGGGGGCAGGGGAGCTTTCTTT.

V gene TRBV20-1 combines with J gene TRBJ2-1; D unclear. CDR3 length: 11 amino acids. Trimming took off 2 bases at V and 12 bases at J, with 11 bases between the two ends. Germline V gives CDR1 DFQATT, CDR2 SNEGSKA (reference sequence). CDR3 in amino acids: CSARSLGWQFF. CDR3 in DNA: TGCAGTGCTAGAAGTTTGGGTTGGCAGTTCTTC.

CDR3 in amino acids: CASSLQRTGPSGNTIYF. DNA of the CDR3: TGTGCCAGCAGCTTACAGCGGACTGGCCCCTCTGGAAACACCATATATTTT. The chain recombines TRBV7-9 with TRBJ1-3; D not certain. The V gene lost 2 bases and the J gene lost 0 bases, with 14 bases spanning the gap. This CDR3 region has 17 residues. Per germline, CDR1 SEHNR and CDR2 FQNEAQ (reference sequence).

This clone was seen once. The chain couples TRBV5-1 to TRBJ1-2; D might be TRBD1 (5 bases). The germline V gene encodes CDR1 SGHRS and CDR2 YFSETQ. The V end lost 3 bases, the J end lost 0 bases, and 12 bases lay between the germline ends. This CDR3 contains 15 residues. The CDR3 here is CASSSLRGTNYGYTF. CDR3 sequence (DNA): TGCGCCAGCAGCTCCCTGAGGGGCACTAACTATGGCTACACCTTC.

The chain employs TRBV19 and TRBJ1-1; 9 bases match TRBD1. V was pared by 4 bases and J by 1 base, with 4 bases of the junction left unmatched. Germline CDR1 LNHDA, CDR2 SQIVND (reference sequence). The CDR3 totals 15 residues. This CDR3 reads CASSRSDRGNTEAFF. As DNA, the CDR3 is TGTGCCAGTAGTAGGTCGGACAGGGGGAACACTGAAGCTTTCTTT.